This passage covers 28 T cell receptor beta chains from one sample sequenced in a study of STAT5B mutations in CD4+ large granular lymphocyte leukemia. Sequencing was performed with immunoSEQ multiplex PCR; in TCRdb, only in-frame clones are kept and a portion is missing. The sample has 25,000 to 35,000 clones, about four fifths seen once; the top ten hold just over 2.5%. The sequenced sample consisted of CD4+ T cells from blood buffy coats. The source of these receptors is a human donor in good health.

CDR3 sequence reads: CASSAQGAYEQYF. The CDR3 coding sequence is TGTGCCAGCAGCGCCCAAGGCGCCTACGAGCAGTACTTC. The genes are TRBV9 and TRBJ2-5; no clear D. The J call may be mistaken, given a closer DNA end match to TRBJ2-7. There are 13 residues in the CDR3. Looked up from germline, CDR1 is SGDLS and CDR2 is YYNGEE.

V gene TRBV18 combines with J gene TRBJ1-2; the match to TRBD1 covers 12 bases. The CDR3 spans 16 residues. The V and J ends lost 0 bases and 4 bases, in that order; junction bases with no gene match: 3. Germline V CDR1 and CDR2: KGHSH, LQKENI. Here the CDR3 reads CASSPPGQGASYGYTF. Here the CDR3 DNA reads TGTGCCAGCTCACCACCGGGACAGGGGGCTAGCTATGGCTACACCTTC.

This sequence joins TRBV2 and TRBJ2-5, with D unclear. Germline V gene sequence: CDR1 SNHLY, CDR2 FYNNEI. This CDR3 region has 12 residues. Trimming shortened V by 2 bases and J by 7 bases, and 8 bases separated the two germline ends. The chain's CDR3 is CASSETSRTQYF. In DNA, the CDR3 is TGTGCCAGCAGTGAAACCAGCCGGACCCAGTACTTC. Variable domain in full (rest from reference TRBV2 and TRBJ2-5): EPEVTQTPSHQVTQMGQEVILRCVPISNHLYFYWYRQILGQKVEFLVSFYNNEISEKSEIFDDQFSVERPDGSNFTLKIRSTKLEDSAMYFCASSETSRTQYFGPGTRLLVL.

The gene calls are TRBV7-6 and TRBJ2-7, with a possible D match to TRBD2 (6 bases). This CDR3 region has 17 residues. The ends were cut back, 1 base at V and 0 bases at J, with 16 bases in the middle. Germline-derived CDR1 and CDR2 are SGHVS and FNYEAQ. CDR3 sequence: CASSLGAGFGGSYEQYF. The CDR3 DNA follows: TGTGCCAGCAGCTTAGGGGCGGGATTCGGTGGCTCCTACGAGCAGTACTTC. The full variable domain, with the rest looked up from reference TRBV7-6 and TRBJ2-7, is GAGVSQSPRYKVTKRGQDVALRCDPISGHVSLYWYRQALGQGPEFLTYFNYEAQQDKSGLPNDRFSAERPEGSISTLTIQRTEQRDSAMYRCASSLGAGFGGSYEQYFGPGTRLTVT.

CDR3 coding DNA: TGTGCCAGCAGTTACTCGACGGCGGGCAACACTGAAGCTTTCTTT. As protein: CASSYSTAGNTEAFF. The V and J genes are TRBV6-5 and TRBJ1-1, with D hard to call. Trimming cost V 0 bases and J 2 bases, with 10 bases left between them. The CDR3 runs to 15 residues. Germline V gene lookup returns CDR1 MNHEY and CDR2 SVGAGI.

The chain has TRBV6-1 and TRBJ2-7; 7 nucleotides align to TRBD2. The germline gives CDR1 MNHNS, CDR2 SASEGT. The CDR3 is 13 residues long. With V trimmed by 7 bases and J by 6 bases, 9 bases remained unmatched. CDR3 in amino acids: CASILGGEGEQYF. The CDR3, as DNA: TGTGCCAGCATATTGGGAGGGGAGGGCGAGCAGTACTTC.

This chain links TRBV28 with TRBJ1-5; D possibly corresponds to TRBD1 (5 bases). CDR1 is MDHEN and CDR2 is SYDVKM in the germline V gene. This CDR3 comprises 15 residues. The germline V and J ends were trimmed by 5 bases and 10 bases, with 21 bases remaining between them. The CDR3 protein is CASSRAAGPGAPQHF. The DNA of the CDR3 is TGTGCCAGCAGTCGAGCGGCAGGGCCGGGAGCCCCCCAGCATTTT.

The rearrangement uses TRBV6-5 and TRBJ1-2, with a tentative D call TRBD1 (6 bases). The germline gives CDR1 MNHEY, CDR2 SVGAGI. The CDR3 loop spans 14 amino acids. Trimming took off 0 bases at V and 8 bases at J, with 13 bases between the two ends. DNA for the CDR3: TGTGCCAGCAGTTACTCTTCCCTTGGGGGCGGCTACACCTTC. Translation: CASSYSSLGGGYTF.

This clone was found a few times. The chain couples TRBV7-9 to TRBJ1-2; D is undetermined. Germline lookup yields CDR1 SEHNR and CDR2 FQNEAQ (reference sequence). The CDR3 is made up of 15 amino acids. V dropped 3 bases and J dropped 1 base, with 12 bases sitting between them. CDR3: CASSFHFGVNYGYTF. The CDR3 nucleotides are TGTGCCAGCAGCTTTCACTTCGGGGTTAACTATGGCTACACCTTC.

This chain connects TRBV30 to TRBJ2-5, with 9 bases identical to TRBD2. Germline-derived CDR1 and CDR2 are GTSNPN and SVGIG (reference sequence). With V trimmed by 1 base and J by 4 bases, 7 bases remained unmatched. The CDR3 length is 15 residues. The CDR3 here is CAWSGLAAAGETQYF. The CDR3 nucleotides are TGTGCCTGGAGTGGACTAGCGGCAGCGGGAGAGACCCAGTACTTC.

CDR3 sequence: CASSLAGKNTEAFF. The CDR3, as DNA: TGTGCCAGCAGCTTGGCAGGGAAGAACACTGAAGCTTTCTTT. The V call is TRBV7-9, the J call TRBJ1-1; weak D call: TRBD1 (5 bases). This CDR3 has 14 amino acids. V was shortened by 3 bases and J by 1 base, with 9 bases between the two germline ends. Germline V gene sequence: CDR1 SEHNR, CDR2 FQNEAQ (reference sequence).

The rearrangement joins TRBV18 to TRBJ1-1, with D perhaps TRBD1 (6 bases). Trimming took 2 bases from V and 11 from J, leaving 15 bases between them. The V gene's germline CDR1 is KGHSH and CDR2 LQKENI. The CDR3 is 13 residues long. The CDR3 is CASSPALTGGAFF. The CDR3 coding sequence is TGTGCCAGCTCACCAGCCTTGACAGGAGGGGCTTTCTTT.

The chain carries TRBV27 and TRBJ1-2, with D possibly being TRBD1 (5 bases). The CDR3 runs 13 residues. Trimming pared 2 bases from V and 2 bases from J, leaving 6 bases between. The germline V gene has CDR1 MNHEY and CDR2 SMNVEV (reference sequence). CDR3 coding DNA: TGTGCCAGCAGTTTAAGGGGAAACTATGGCTACACCTTC. This sequence encodes CASSLRGNYGYTF.

The V gene is TRBV11-2, the J gene TRBJ2-5; D gene ambiguous. Germline V gene lookup returns CDR1 SGHAT and CDR2 FQNNGV. The CDR3 has 13 residues. V was cut by 1 base and J by 4 bases, with 7 bases left in between. CDR3: CASSLGAVETQYF. Written as DNA, the CDR3 is TGTGCCAGCAGCTTAGGGGCTGTAGAGACCCAGTACTTC.

The chain joins TRBV5-1 to TRBJ2-3, with TRBD1 matching 7 bases. This CDR3 comprises 14 residues. Germline CDR1 and CDR2: SGHRS and YFSETQ. The V segment lost 7 bases and the J segment 3 bases; nucleotides outside the gene matches: 8. The CDR3 bases are TGCGCCAGCGATAAGGGGGCAGGGACAGATACGCAGTATTTT. Translation gives CASDKGAGTDTQYF.

The sample holds one count of this clone. V gene TRBV30 combines with J gene TRBJ2-6; D is uncertain. CDR1 and CDR2 (germline): GTSNPN, SVGIG (reference sequence). The V and J ends lost 4 bases and 0 bases respectively, with 16 bases between them. The CDR3 spans 17 residues. CDR3: CAWTSRLWSSGANVLTF. The CDR3 DNA follows: TGTGCCTGGACTTCCCGGCTCTGGTCCTCTGGGGCCAACGTCCTGACTTTC.

The rearrangement uses TRBV6-1 and TRBJ1-4; the match to TRBD1 covers 8 bases. The CDR3 totals 15 residues. Germline assignment: CDR1 MNHNS and CDR2 SASEGT. V lost 6 bases to trimming and J lost 3 bases; unmatched junction nucleotides: 6. The chain's CDR3 is CASRPLTGANEKLFF. The CDR3 DNA reads TGTGCCAGCAGGCCCTTGACAGGGGCTAATGAAAAACTGTTTTTT.

The CDR3 DNA reads as TGTGCCAGCAGCTTTGACAGGGGGCCCTACGAGCAGTACTTC. As protein: CASSFDRGPYEQYF. The chain uses TRBV5-4 and TRBJ2-5, with 10 bases lining up with TRBD1. The DNA end is more similar to TRBJ2-7, so the J call may be wrong. Germline V gene lookup returns CDR1 SGHNT and CDR2 YYREEE (reference sequence). The CDR3 spans 14 residues.

The gene calls are TRBV2 and TRBJ2-4; D is ambiguous. Germline CDR1 SNHLY, CDR2 FYNNEI. V gave up 5 bases and J gave up 0 bases, with 2 bases separating them. The CDR3 covers 12 residues. In DNA, the CDR3 is TGTGCCAGCAGTACAGCCAAAAACATTCAGTACTTC. Protein: CASSTAKNIQYF.

This chain joins TRBV27 and TRBJ2-3; 8 bases are shared with TRBD1. Per the germline V gene, CDR1 is MNHEY and CDR2 is SMNVEV (reference sequence). V was clipped by 5 bases and J by 2 bases; unmatched bases: 12. The CDR3 consists of 17 residues. CDR3 nucleotides: TGTGCCAGCAGTCGCTATTATCTGGGACAGGACACAGATACGCAGTATTTT. As protein: CASSRYYLGQDTDTQYF.

The rearrangement links TRBV5-1 to TRBJ2-7, with 7 bases aligning to TRBD2. This CDR3 is built from 15 residues. Looked up from germline, CDR1 is SGHRS and CDR2 is YFSETQ. Trimming cost V 4 bases and J 4 bases; bases outside gene matches: 11. The CDR3 protein is CASSPLAGEEYEQYF. Written as DNA, the CDR3 is TGCGCCAGCAGCCCCTTGGCGGGGGAAGAGTACGAGCAGTACTTC.

The chain carries TRBV4-2 and TRBJ2-3, with a possible D match to TRBD2 (6 bases). The ends were cut back, 1 base at V and 3 bases at J, with 8 bases in the middle. This CDR3 region has 14 residues. Germline V CDR1 and CDR2: LGHNA, YNFKEQ. The CDR3, as DNA: TGTGCCAGCAGCCAAGTGGGAGGAACAGATACGCAGTATTTT. This gives the protein CASSQVGGTDTQYF.

J is TRBJ2-5 and V is TRBV11-3; D remains ambiguous. Trimming pared 5 bases from V and 4 bases from J, leaving 11 bases between. Germline V gene lookup returns CDR1 SGHNT and CDR2 YENEEA. The CDR3 consists of 13 residues. DNA for the CDR3: TGTGCCAGCAGCCTCTTGACCGGAGAGACCCAGTACTTC. Translating it yields CASSLLTGETQYF.

The DNA of the CDR3 is TGTGCCAGCAGTAAAGGGGAGAACTATGGCTACACCTTC. Its translation: CASSKGENYGYTF. V is TRBV6-1 and J is TRBJ1-2, with D perhaps matching TRBD1 (5 bases). Germline CDR1 reads MNHNS; CDR2 reads SASEGT. V was pared by 5 bases and J by 2 bases, with 9 bases between. The CDR3 has 13 amino acids.

This clone was seen a handful of times. The chain uses TRBV2 and TRBJ1-1, with a tentative D call TRBD1 (6 bases). Germline V CDR1 and CDR2: SNHLY, FYNNEI. Trimming took 1 base from V and 0 from J, leaving 15 bases between them. This CDR3 region has 17 residues. The CDR3 loop reads CASSEGPGGPMNTEAFF. CDR3 nucleotides: TGTGCCAGCAGTGAAGGCCCCGGGGGGCCGATGAACACTGAAGCTTTCTTT. Looking up the rest from reference TRBV2 and TRBJ1-1 gives the full variable domain: EPEVTQTPSHQVTQMGQEVILRCVPISNHLYFYWYRQILGQKVEFLVSFYNNEISEKSEIFDDQFSVERPDGSNFTLKIRSTKLEDSAMYFCASSEGPGGPMNTEAFFGQGTRLTVV.

The chain carries TRBV4-3 and TRBJ1-5, with D uncertain. CDR1 and CDR2 from the germline V gene are LGHNA and YSLEER. Between the trimmed V and J ends, which lost 0 bases and 7 bases, there was a span of 7 bases. This CDR3 region has 13 residues. The CDR3 spells CASSQETEQPQHF. In DNA, the CDR3 is TGCGCCAGCAGCCAAGAAACGGAACAGCCCCAGCATTTT.

The V call is TRBV2, the J call TRBJ2-2; 8 nucleotides agree with TRBD1. This CDR3 has 15 amino acids. Per germline, CDR1 SNHLY and CDR2 FYNNEI. Losses at the gene ends were 6 bases for V and 1 base for J; bases not matched to a gene: 4. The CDR3 DNA reads TGTGCCAGCAGCTTTGGGACAGGGAACACCGGGGAGCTGTTTTTT. Its protein is CASSFGTGNTGELFF.

V is TRBV30 and J is TRBJ1-1; 12 bases match TRBD1. There are 14 residues in the CDR3. V was clipped by 5 bases and J by 6 bases; unmatched bases: 7. Germline CDR1 and CDR2: GTSNPN and SVGIG (reference sequence). The CDR3 sequence is CAWWRDRGLAEAFF. The DNA of the CDR3 is TGTGCCTGGTGGCGGGACAGGGGGCTGGCTGAAGCTTTCTTT.